What follows describes a single T cell receptor (beta chain). The target antigen is unknown. Time point denoted: peak reinfection, 3 to 8 weeks after reinfection detection. No in vitro expansion preceded TCR sequencing of the sorted cells. The data were produced by immunoSEQ multiplex PCR, yet TCRdb's version contains in-frame clones alone and is incomplete. The profile covers under 50,000 clones, with over 75% appearing a single time and more than 0.95% taken by the ten largest. These data belong to a study of memory CD8 T cells in hepatitis C reinfection. Study summary: A couple of donors cleared primary HCV but became chronic after reinfection. Samples at peak reinfection came 3 to 8 weeks post-detection. Reinfection meant HCV RNA positivity after two negatives ≥60 days apart. Study-wide points: With about 5 donors, public clonotype conclusions could not be definitive.

Trimming pared 4 bases from V and 0 bases from J, leaving 14 bases between. CDR3 length: 17 amino acids. Germline V gene lookup returns CDR1 SGHDT and CDR2 YYEEEE. The clonotype was recovered from a man between 18 and 29 years old with hepatitis C virus infection. This rearrangement joins TRBV5-6 to TRBJ2-6; maybe TRBD2 (6 bases). Sequencing was done on a sample of naive CD8+ T cells sorted from blood. The CDR3 sequence is CASSQAGAFSGANVLTF. CDR3 coding DNA: TGTGCCAGCAGCCAAGCGGGCGCCTTCTCTGGGGCCAACGTCCTGACTTTC.